Included here is one T cell receptor (beta chain) sequence, with context. V lost 3 bases and J lost 3, with 13 bases in between. Germline CDR1 is DFQATT and CDR2 is SNEGSKA (reference sequence). The CDR3 is made up of 14 amino acids. TCRdb recomputed calls from the RT-PCR reads with MiXCR, one row per CDR3 protein. The profile covers 550,000 to 750,000 distinct CDR3 sequences, with approximately 15% appearing a single time and 3.6% taken by the ten largest. The source material was memory CD4+ T cells from blood. The TCR comes from a female donor in good health, serving as a healthy control. The chain joins TRBV20-1 to TRBJ2-3; weak D call: TRBD1 (6 bases). The CDR3 spells CSARWQGMTDTQYF. CDR3 DNA: TGCAGTGCTAGGTGGCAGGGGATGACAGATACGCAGTATTTT.